Listed below are T cell receptor beta chains from one sample, sequenced in a study of T cells in narcolepsy. TCRdb keeps only in-frame clones here, not all; method: immunoSEQ multiplex PCR. Of tens of thousands of clones detected, less than 85% appear once; the ten largest clones hold around 1.3%. The specimen sequenced was CD45RA- memory CD4+ T cells from PBMCs. These receptors all come from a human donor with narcolepsy. Each CDR3 is given with its conserved first and last residue. Fields, in order: D gene, J gene, V gene, CDR3 length, clone size, CDR3 DNA, CDR3 protein. The D gene is left open where the match is weak. Rows give clone size only sometimes, using once, few, many, or a class for an expanded clone.

TRBD2,TRBJ2-7,TRBV7-6,15,once,TGTGCCAGCAGCCCCGGCCGGAGGGAGGGCCACGAGCAGTACTTC,CASSPGRREGHEQYF
TRBD1,TRBJ1-1,TRBV5-1,11,once,TGCGCCAGCTTCGGGACAGGGTTGGCTTTCTTT,CASFGTGLAFF
NA,TRBJ2-5,TRBV11-2,16,NA,TGTGCCAGCAGCTTAGATGCCGCAGACTGGGGGGAGACCCAGTACTTC,CASSLDAADWGETQYF
NA,TRBJ1-1,TRBV23-1,14,NA,TGCGCCAGCAGTCAACAGAGGGCCCGTGGTGAAGCTTTCTTT,CASSQQRARGEAFF
NA,TRBJ2-6,TRBV5-1,16,NA,TGCGCCAGCAGCTCAACCGTGCGACCCGGGGCCAACGTCCTGACTTTC,CASSSTVRPGANVLTF
NA,TRBJ1-1,TRBV18,14,NA,TGTGCCAGCTCACGCGACAGACTGAACACTGAAGCTTTCTTT,CASSRDRLNTEAFF
NA,TRBJ1-1,TRBV6-4,15,NA,TGTGCCTTCACGGGGGAGCGAGCTCTTCAAACTGAAGCTTTCTTT,CAFTGERALQTEAFF
TRBD2,TRBJ2-5,TRBV6-5,16,NA,TGTGCCAGCAGTTCCAGCGGGGGGGCCGGTCCAGAGACCCAGTACTTC,CASSSSGGAGPETQYF
NA,TRBJ2-1,TRBV29-1,14,NA,TGCAGCGTTGAAATTCCCCCGAGAAGGGTTGAGCAGTTCTTC,CSVEIPPRRVEQFF
NA,TRBJ1-2,TRBV4-1,16,NA,TGCGCCATCCGTCGCTCGCGGGGACACACAAACTATGGCTACACCTTC,CAIRRSRGHTNYGYTF
NA,TRBJ1-1,TRBV11-3,15,NA,TGTGCCAGCAGCAAATTCTCGACCCCGAACACTGAAGCTTTCTTT,CASSKFSTPNTEAFF
NA,TRBJ2-5,TRBV18,14,NA,TGTGCCAGCTCACTCGGGATCGTTCAAGAGACCCAGTACTTC,CASSLGIVQETQYF
TRBD1,TRBJ1-2,TRBV5-6,14,medium-sized,TGTGCCAGCAGCCAAGGACAGGGTGGCTATGGCTACACCTTC,CASSQGQGGYGYTF
NA,TRBJ1-5,TRBV19,13,NA,TGTGCCAGTAGTATAGAACAGTGGCAGCCCCAGCATTTT,CASSIEQWQPQHF
TRBD2,TRBJ2-3,TRBV29-1,17,NA,TGCAGCGTTGAAGATCCGGCTAGCGGGGGAGACACAGATACGCAGTATTTT,CSVEDPASGGDTDTQYF
NA,TRBJ1-2,TRBV25-1,13,NA,TGTGCCAGCAGCTTAACAGGGATGGGCGGCTACACCTTC,CASSLTGMGGYTF
TRBD1,TRBJ1-1,TRBV6-5,12,NA,TGTGCCAGCAGACGGACAGGGGAGGAAGCTTTCTTT,CASRRTGEEAFF
NA,TRBJ1-2,TRBV7-9,14,once,TGTGCCAGCAGCTTTGGAGGAGCTAACTATGGCTACACCTTC,CASSFGGANYGYTF
TRBD1,TRBJ2-5,TRBV19,14,NA,TGTGCCAGTAGTAAGGGGACAGCAATAGAGACCCAGTACTTC,CASSKGTAIETQYF
TRBD2,TRBJ2-3,TRBV7-3,17,NA,TGTGCCAGCAGCTCTCAAGTAGCGGGGGGCAGCACAGATACGCAGTATTTT,CASSSQVAGGSTDTQYF
NA,TRBJ2-7,TRBV5-4,14,NA,TGTGCCAGCAGCTCGAAGGGGGCGGGGGACGAGCAGTACTTC,CASSSKGAGDEQYF
NA,TRBJ2-5,TRBV28,13,NA,TGTGCCAGCAAGGGGGACTACCAAGAGACCCAGTACTTC,CASKGDYQETQYF
TRBD2,TRBJ2-1,TRBV5-1,15,NA,TGCGCCAGCAGCTTGGAGGCTAGCGGGGGGTCAGAGCAGTTCTTC,CASSLEASGGSEQFF
TRBD1,TRBJ2-7,TRBV11-2,13,NA,TGTGCCAGCAGCTACGGGACAGGCTACGAGCAGTACTTC,CASSYGTGYEQYF
NA,TRBJ1-1,TRBV11-1,17,NA,TGTGCCAGCACCCTAGCCAGGGTCGATCGGTTGAACACTGAAGCTTTCTTT,CASTLARVDRLNTEAFF
NA,TRBJ2-5,TRBV29-1,13,NA,TGCAGCGTTGGCCCCCGTGAGGGAGAGACCCAGTACTTC,CSVGPREGETQYF
NA,TRBJ1-4,TRBV5-1,15,few,TGCGCCAGCAGCTCAGAGCTTGGAAGGTCGGAAAAACTGTTTTTT,CASSSELGRSEKLFF
NA,TRBJ2-2,TRBV11-2,16,NA,TGTGCCAGCAGCTTCGGGAGAGGCGTTAGCACCGGGGAGCTGTTTTTT,CASSFGRGVSTGELFF
TRBD1,TRBJ1-5,TRBV6-5,14,few,TGTGCCAGCAGCCGACAGGGGGCTAATCAGCCCCAGCATTTT,CASSRQGANQPQHF
NA,TRBJ2-5,TRBV5-1,15,once,TGCGCCAGCAGCTTGTCCGGGGGTCTCCAAGAGACCCAGTACTTC,CASSLSGGLQETQYF
NA,TRBJ1-1,TRBV19,16,NA,TGTGCCAGTAGTATAGGCGTAGGGAGGGTGAACACTGAAGCTTTCTTT,CASSIGVGRVNTEAFF
NA,TRBJ1-1,TRBV6-1,14,NA,TGTGCCAGCAGTGAAGCAATAAGGGGATCGAGAGCTTTCTTT,CASSEAIRGSRAFF
NA,TRBJ1-4,TRBV6-1,12,few,TGTGCCAGCAGTGAAGCTAGCGGAAAACTGTTTTTT,CASSEASGKLFF
NA,TRBJ1-5,TRBV11-2,16,NA,TGTGCCAGCAGCTTGACCTCTCTACAGAACAATCAGCCCCAGCATTTT,CASSLTSLQNNQPQHF
TRBD1,TRBJ1-2,TRBV30,14,few,TGTGCCTGGAGTGCTCGACAGGGTTTCGATGGCTACACCTTC,CAWSARQGFDGYTF
TRBD1,TRBJ2-6,TRBV29-1,17,few,TGCAGCGTAGGGACCGGGACAGGGGCCACTGGGGCCAACGTCCTGACTTTC,CSVGTGTGATGANVLTF
NA,TRBJ1-5,TRBV6-9,13,few,TGTGCCAGCAGCCCGGGGGGGGCGCAGCCCCAGCATTTT,CASSPGGAQPQHF
TRBD2,TRBJ2-5,TRBV28,17,NA,TGTGCCAGCAGTAAGCCCGGAGAGCGGGGGGGTAAATGGACCCAGTACTTC,CASSKPGERGGKWTQYF
NA,TRBJ1-3,TRBV19,13,NA,TGTGCCAGTAGTATCGCCGGGGGAGACACCATATATTTT,CASSIAGGDTIYF
NA,TRBJ1-2,TRBV5-4,15,NA,TGTGCCAGCAGCTTGTCGGGGGGCGCCGGCTATGGCTACACCTTC,CASSLSGGAGYGYTF
TRBD1,TRBJ1-3,TRBV19,17,once,TGTGCCAGTAGTATACGCGGACAGGATTTCTCTGGAAACACCATATATTTT,CASSIRGQDFSGNTIYF
NA,TRBJ1-4,TRBV7-9,17,NA,TGTGCCAGCAGCTTACGGGCAGGGGCTGCAACTAATGAAAAACTGTTTTTT,CASSLRAGAATNEKLFF
NA,TRBJ1-2,TRBV30,10,NA,TGTGCCTGGAGGACCGATGGCTACACCTTC,CAWRTDGYTF
NA,TRBJ1-1,TRBV19,11,NA,TGTGCCAGTAGCCCCATCCCCGAAGCTTTCTTT,CASSPIPEAFF
NA,TRBJ1-1,TRBV19,14,NA,TGTGCCAGTAGTATAACGACAGAGAACACTGAAGCTTTCTTT,CASSITTENTEAFF
NA,TRBJ2-5,TRBV7-3,13,NA,TGTGCCAGCAGCTTGGGATCGAGAGAGACCCAGTACTTC,CASSLGSRETQYF
TRBD1,TRBJ2-2,TRBV5-1,16,NA,TGCGCCAGCAGCTCCTCCGGGACAGGAACACCCGGGGAGCTGTTTTTT,CASSSSGTGTPGELFF
TRBD2,TRBJ2-5,TRBV7-6,15,few,TGTGCCAGCAGCCCGACCGGGGGGGGTGCAGAGACCCAGTACTTC,CASSPTGGGAETQYF
NA,TRBJ1-1,TRBV5-6,14,NA,TGTGCCAGCAGCCACACAGGGTATGACACTGAAGCTTTCTTT,CASSHTGYDTEAFF
NA,TRBJ1-2,TRBV6-5,16,NA,TGTGCCAGCAGTTACTCGACGTACGCAGGGGCACGTGGCTACACCTTC,CASSYSTYAGARGYTF
TRBD1,TRBJ1-2,TRBV6-6,11,NA,TGTGCCGGTGGGACAGGGCAAGGCTACACCTTC,CAGGTGQGYTF
NA,TRBJ2-7,TRBV27,13,NA,TGTGCCAGCCCGAGACGGACCTCCTACGAGCAGTACTTC,CASPRRTSYEQYF
NA,TRBJ1-5,TRBV6-1,16,NA,TGTGCCAGCAGTGAAAATTATTGGGTCAACAATCAGCCCCAGCATTTT,CASSENYWVNNQPQHF
NA,TRBJ2-1,TRBV7-9,16,NA,TGTGCCAGCAGCATGCCTAGACTCAAGTCCTACAATGAGCAGTTCTTC,CASSMPRLKSYNEQFF
TRBD2,TRBJ2-5,TRBV27,17,NA,TGTGCCAGCAGTCCGGACCGACTAGCCCCATACCAAGAGACCCAGTACTTC,CASSPDRLAPYQETQYF
TRBD1,TRBJ1-2,TRBV15,15,once,TGTGCCACCAGCAGAGAAGGGGCAGGGGGCTATGGCTACACCTTC,CATSREGAGGYGYTF
TRBD1,TRBJ1-4,TRBV18,13,NA,TGTGCCAGCTCACCCCGGGACAGCGAAAAACTGTTTTTT,CASSPRDSEKLFF